One sample yielded the 14 T cell receptor beta chains listed below, sequenced in a study of T cells in Graves' hyperthyroidism and ophthalmopathy. Template material for amplifying TCR beta CDR3 regions consisted of RNA transcripts. TCR CDR3 underwent first-round RT-PCR with the HTBI primer set. TCRdb recomputed calls from the multiplex PCR reads with MiXCR, one row per CDR3 protein. Of under 350,000 distinct CDR3 sequences listed, about a sixth are singletons. The specimen sequenced was blood. The source is a woman aged 60-75 years with Graves' ophthalmopathy.

The sample holds a few counts of this clonotype. This sequence joins TRBV4-1 and TRBJ2-3; 11 bases line up with TRBD2. The germline V gene has CDR1 MGHRA and CDR2 YSYEKL. This CDR3 spans 20 amino acids. The junction had 15 bases not matched to a gene; V was cut back by 2 bases and J by 2 bases. CDR3 region: CASSQSLGTSGFWDTDTQYF. CDR3 DNA: TGCGCCAGCAGCCAATCCCTCGGGACTAGCGGCTTTTGGGACACAGATACGCAGTATTTT.

This clonotype was seen a few times. The chain uses TRBV7-2 and TRBJ1-5; TRBD1 matches 7 bases. J was trimmed by 6 bases and V by 5 bases; bases with no gene match: 16. CDR1 and CDR2 (germline): SGHTA, FQGNSA. The CDR3 has 17 amino acids. Here the CDR3 DNA reads TGTGCCAGCAGCCCTGAAATTACAGGGGTAGCAAGTCAGCCCCAGCATTTT. It yields the protein CASSPEITGVASQPQHF.

This clonotype occurred a few times. The chain combines TRBV10-2 with TRBJ2-1; 8 bases match TRBD1. The germline V gene has CDR1 WSHSY and CDR2 SAAADI. The junction had 4 bases not matched to a gene; V was cut back by 2 bases and J by 13 bases. The CDR3 length is 12 residues. The CDR3 sequence: CASSEGGQGQFF. The CDR3 nucleotides are TGCGCCAGCAGTGAGGGAGGACAGGGACAGTTCTTC.

Concerning this clonotype: One base away lies a much larger clone, so this may be a sequencing read error. V gene TRBV7-3 combines with J gene TRBJ2-1; D uncertain. The CDR3 is 15 amino acids. Trimming removed 5 bases at V and 1 base at J, with 12 bases between. Germline CDR1 SGHTA, CDR2 FQGTGA. CDR3 region: CASSIISASYNEQFF. In DNA form, the CDR3 reads TGTGCCAGCAGCATAATCTCTGCGTCCTACAATGAGCAGTTCTTC.

This clonotype was seen only a few times. The gene calls are TRBV6-5 and TRBJ1-6, with D possibly matching TRBD1 (5 bases). The CDR3 has 17 amino acids. V lost 0 bases, J lost 0 bases, and 9 bases lay in between. The germline CDR1 and CDR2 sequences are MNHEY and SVGAGI. The CDR3 sequence is CASSYSGRASYNSPLHF. CDR3 bases: TGTGCCAGCAGTTACTCAGGCAGGGCCTCCTATAATTCACCCCTCCACTTT.

This chain joins TRBV9 and TRBJ2-3, with 8 bases fitting TRBD2. CDR3 size: 18 residues. CDR1 SGDLS and CDR2 YYNGEE come from the germline V gene. After removal of 4 bases from V and 2 bases from J, the junction contained 15 bases not matched to a gene. CDR3 amino acids: CASSSRREGGGFTDTQYF. CDR3 bases: TGTGCCAGCAGCTCTCGACGGGAGGGCGGCGGATTCACAGATACGCAGTATTTT.

This clonotype was observed at least ten times. V is TRBV7-2 and J is TRBJ1-1; TRBD1 is a possible D gene (6 bases). V lost 5 bases, J lost 7 bases, and 20 bases lay in between. Germline CDR1 reads SGHTA; CDR2 reads FQGNSA. The CDR3 has 15 amino acids. The CDR3 sequence: CASSIRNPGQNEAFF. The CDR3 bases are TGTGCCAGCAGCATAAGAAATCCGGGACAAAATGAAGCTTTCTTT.

The sample holds many counts of this clonotype. The CDR3 region is CSARAPSDTQYF. The DNA for the CDR3 is TGCAGTGCTAGGGCCCCCTCAGATACGCAGTATTTT. The V and J genes are TRBV20-1 and TRBJ2-3, with D uncertain. Trimming stripped 3 bases from V and 4 bases from J, with 8 bases between. The CDR3 contains 12 residues. CDR1 and CDR2 from the germline V gene are DFQATT and SNEGSKA (reference sequence).

This clonotype was recorded at least ten times. The chain recombines TRBV7-2 with TRBJ2-5; 9 nucleotides match TRBD1. CDR1 SGHTA and CDR2 FQGNSA come from the germline V gene. The CDR3 extends over 13 amino acids. The ends lost 5 bases at V and 6 bases at J; junction bases unmatched: 4. The CDR3 protein is CASSDTGGQTQYF. The DNA of the CDR3 is TGTGCCAGCAGCGACACAGGGGGCCAGACCCAGTACTTC.

The J gene is TRBJ2-1, the V gene TRBV4-2; weak D call: TRBD2 (6 bases). The V end lost 2 bases, the J end lost 1 base, and 15 bases lay between the germline ends. This CDR3 contains 17 residues. Germline V gene lookup returns CDR1 LGHNA and CDR2 YNFKEQ. For the CDR3, the DNA is TGTGCCAGCAGCCAACTAACACTAGCTCTTTCCTACAATGAGCAGTTCTTC. This gives the protein CASSQLTLALSYNEQFF.

The V and J genes are TRBV5-1 and TRBJ2-5, with D perhaps matching TRBD1 (6 bases). V lost 1 base to trimming and J lost 3 bases, with 13 bases between them. Per germline, CDR1 SGHRS and CDR2 YFSETQ. The CDR3 loop spans 15 amino acids. CDR3 DNA sequence: TGCGCCAGCAGCTTGTGGACAGAGAGGGAAGAGACCCAGTACTTC. Its translation: CASSLWTEREETQYF.

This clonotype was observed at least ten times. The chain recombines TRBV28 with TRBJ2-7; TRBD2 matches at 8 bases. Germline assignment: CDR1 MDHEN and CDR2 SYDVKM. The V and J ends lost 2 bases and 3 bases, in that order; junction bases with no gene match: 3. The CDR3 covers 14 residues. CDR3 nucleotide sequence: TGTGCCAGCAGTTTAGGCGGGAGGATCTACGAGCAGTACTTC. This codes for CASSLGGRIYEQYF.

At least ten counts were recorded for this clonotype. V and J are TRBV5-6 and TRBJ1-6, with D perhaps TRBD1 (6 bases). The CDR3 covers 16 residues. Germline lookup yields CDR1 SGHDT and CDR2 YYEEEE. V dropped 5 bases and J dropped 10 bases, with 22 bases sitting between them. The CDR3 nucleotides read TGTGCCAGCAGATGGGGGATTGGGACAAATCTATCACCCCTCCACTTT. Its protein product is CASRWGIGTNLSPLHF.

Only a few counts were recorded for this clonotype. The chain joins TRBV6-5 to TRBJ1-5; D remains unclear. V was clipped by 0 bases and J by 5 bases, with 14 bases between them. Germline V gene lookup returns CDR1 MNHEY and CDR2 SVGAGI. The CDR3 has 16 amino acids. CDR3 residues: CASSYSSTGSHQPQHF. The CDR3 DNA follows: TGTGCCAGCAGTTACTCGAGTACGGGGTCCCATCAGCCCCAGCATTTT.